This T cell receptor beta chain was recovered during a study of human versus mouse CDR3 diversity and MHC coevolution. Study outcomes and limitations: On average, humans showed more CDR3 deletions and insertions than mice. Human T cells underwent selection on about six different MHC II alleles.

Repertoires were generated with immunoSEQ multiplex PCR, while TCRdb's copy carries only in-frame clones and drops some. The sample lists about 77,000 clones, 85% to 95% seen once, with around 0.15% in the top ten. This CDR3 has 14 amino acids. V was clipped by 2 bases and J by 1 base, with 9 bases between them. Germline V gene sequence: CDR1 MNHEY, CDR2 SVGAGI. This clone came up once. Its antigen remains unidentified. Sequencing used naive CD4+ T cells from blood. Subset noted: CD45RO-negative CD62L-positive naive CD4 T cells. The receptor was derived from a person aged 30-70 years in good health. J is TRBJ2-7 and V is TRBV6-5, with D possibly being TRBD2 (5 bases). The CDR3 is CASSYRTGSYEQYF. The CDR3 DNA sequence: TGTGCCAGCAGTTACCGGACGGGATCCTACGAGCAGTACTTC.